This T cell receptor (beta chain) originates from a study of T cell responses to AZD1222 COVID-19 vaccine. Generated by immunoSEQ multiplex PCR, the TCRdb table keeps only in-frame clones and is missing some. The sample includes about 140,000 clones, roughly 92% of them seen just once. This clone was observed once. What it binds is unknown. Findings and limits, study-wide: Breadth and depth of Spike-specific TCRs rose after two AZD1222 doses. Across the whole spike, CD4 TCRs peaked at regions 160-218 and 743-854. Donors were chiefly white British, with a greater number of females, and clonal diversity was perhaps underestimated. Per reports, nearly half of all spike-specific TCRs target regions that are unmutated in variants.

The length of the CDR3 is 13 residues. The V gene lost 8 bases and the J gene lost 4 bases, with 14 bases spanning the gap. The germline V gene has CDR1 SNHLY and CDR2 FYNNEI. The source of this sequence is an adult who received the AZD1222 COVID-19 vaccine. J is TRBJ1-2 and V is TRBV2; D gene ambiguous. Sequenced here: peripheral blood, sampled 28 days after the second AZD1222 dose. The CDR3 loop reads CASRFGPSYGYTF. The CDR3 DNA reads TGTGCCAGCCGGTTCGGGCCTTCCTATGGCTACACCTTC.